These 7 T cell receptor beta chains came from one sample sequenced in a study of T cell changes during pregnancy in multiple sclerosis (dated by TCRdb to the late 2010s). Library prep was done by the immunoSEQ multiplex PCR assay. The immuneACCESS repertoire file appears here via TCRdb, limited to in-frame rearrangements. These files lack a portion of the clones; in checked studies, under half of the deficit traces to unresolved V genes, and the cause of the others is not known. This sample lists roughly 35,000 clones; roughly 90% were detected once. The biggest ten clones account for around 4.3% of the sample. Sample: CD8+ T cells from peripheral blood mononuclear cells, taken after pregnancy. All receptors come from a female donor with multiple sclerosis, enrolled in a pregnancy study.

The chain recombines TRBV4-3 with TRBJ2-3; the D is unclear. The CDR3 is made up of 16 amino acids. Germline loops: CDR1 LGHNA, CDR2 YSLEER. The V end lost 0 bases, the J end lost 0 bases, and 10 bases lay between the germline ends. This CDR3 reads CASSQETATSTDTQYF. CDR3 DNA: TGCGCCAGCAGCCAAGAAACAGCTACTAGCACAGATACGCAGTATTTT.

The V call is TRBV7-6, the J call TRBJ1-1; 7 nucleotides agree with TRBD1. Germline V lookup: CDR1 SGHVS, CDR2 FNYEAQ. This CDR3 is built from 13 residues. V lost 5 bases and J lost 1; bases outside the gene matches: 1. CDR3 in DNA: TGTGCCAGCAGCAACAGGGGGAACACTGAAGCTTTCTTT. Amino acid sequence: CASSNRGNTEAFF.

The rearrangement links TRBV7-3 to TRBJ2-1, with 10 bases identical to TRBD2. CDR1 and CDR2 from the germline V gene are SGHTA and FQGTGA. V trimming: 2 bases; J trimming: 3 bases; junction bases outside the gene matches: 7. This CDR3 comprises 17 residues. The CDR3 loop is CASSLLAGDPHYNEQFF. The DNA of the CDR3 is TGTGCCAGCAGCTTACTAGCGGGGGACCCTCACTACAATGAGCAGTTCTTC.

The chain combines TRBV5-6 with TRBJ2-7; TRBD2 might be the D (5 bases). Per germline, CDR1 SGHDT and CDR2 YYEEEE. With 3 bases removed from V and 3 bases from J, the gap between germline ends came to 19 bases. The CDR3 sequence is 16 residues long. CDR3 sequence: CASSYPLSPGYYEQYF. In DNA form, the CDR3 reads TGTGCCAGCAGCTACCCTTTGTCTCCGGGATACTACGAGCAGTACTTC.

This chain joins TRBV6-5 and TRBJ2-7; 8 positions agree with TRBD1. The CDR3 has 14 amino acids. V gave up 4 bases and J gave up 7 bases; unmatched junction bases: 9. Germline assignment: CDR1 MNHEY and CDR2 SVGAGI. This chain's CDR3 is CASSSGQGWREQYF. The CDR3 DNA reads as TGTGCCAGCAGTTCAGGACAGGGATGGAGGGAGCAGTACTTC.

The chain couples TRBV6-7 to TRBJ1-1, with D tentatively TRBD1 (6 bases). TRBV6-7 is labeled an ORF, and its function is uncertain. The V gene lost 1 base and the J gene lost 2 bases, with 23 bases spanning the gap. The CDR3 extends over 19 amino acids. CDR3 coding DNA: TGTGCCAGCAGTTACTTACATTGGACAGTCGAGGGTACCAACACTGAAGCTTTCTTT. Translating it yields CASSYLHWTVEGTNTEAFF.

This clone was counted once. The genes are TRBV6-6 and TRBJ1-1; D unresolved. Germline V CDR1 and CDR2: MNHNY, SVGAGI (reference sequence). Trimming removed 5 bases from V and 4 bases from J, with 17 bases in between. The CDR3 is 15 residues long. The DNA of the CDR3 is TGTGCCAGCAGTCCGAGTCCGGGGATGGGCACTGAAGCTTTCTTT. It yields the protein CASSPSPGMGTEAFF.